Here is one TCR beta chain with its context. No antigen is known for it. Base qualities are not provided; no much larger clone lies one nucleotide away. This sample was taken from a study of cytomegalovirus exposure and HLA in healthy donors (dated by TCRdb to 2017 to 2019). With regard to the full study: The 700 or so repertoires of the first cohort and the approximately 110 validation repertoires were produced on the same platform, according to a later analysis. The aim of the study was to test whether cataloging public T cell receptors could identify signatures of past pathogen exposure. Besides the first cohort of some 670 subjects, a separate validation cohort made up of 120 different subjects was used. To predict cytomegalovirus infection status, the study brought together high-throughput TCR immunosequencing, statistical association of individual TCRs with disease status, and machine learning.

Broader findings and caveats from the paper: Subsequent analysis determined that TCRs grouped into clusters in the first cohort also showed a tendency toward co-occurrence across the 120 validation repertoires, and approximately 94% of cluster scores exceeded 0. It was suggested by the authors that the approach could potentially be generalized to other disease states and immunological phenotypes. The study gave a list of about 160 TCR beta chains associated with cytomegalovirus. A few of the identified cytomegalovirus-associated TCR beta chains were confirmed in vitro to be specific for cytomegalovirus antigens. The classifier was reported to diagnose cytomegalovirus status with high specificity and sensitivity in both the original and validation cohorts. Across donors, most TCR sequences were observed very rarely, whereas some public TCRs were present in many individuals. A later analysis lacked HLA typing for the validation cohort, so it scored co-occurrence in that cohort across all 110 or so repertoires.

The library relied on the immunoSEQ multiplex PCR assay. The paper's processing steps were these. To diagnose cytomegalovirus status from the catalog of TCR beta chain sequences, a statistical classification framework was built. TCRdb provides this immuneACCESS table in a form limited to in-frame rearrangements. Some clones are lacking; in checked studies, under half of them reflect an unresolved V gene, and why the rest are absent is not known. The V and J calls and clone size come from that table; D and trimming were worked out from the DNA. In all, the sample holds about 240,000 clones, and 75% to 90% of those were seen once. Of the sample, roughly 1.2% is held by the ten largest clones. The donors belonged to the validation cohort of 90 to 150 subjects, which was separate from the approximately 660-subject first cohort. Reading from cysteine to phenylalanine, the CDR3 counts 14 amino acids. Of the read, only the CDR3 DNA is kept; its 42 bases are in frame from base 1. Via the germline V gene, CDR1 is MDHEN and CDR2 SYDVKM. V is pared back by 5 bases and J by 12 bases, with 21 bases lying between the germline termini.

Specimen: PBMCs. The sequence links TRBV28 to TRBJ2-3, with TRBD2 perhaps the D gene, on 5 matching bases. The sequence was obtained from a woman aged 25-40 years in good health and CMV-seropositive. For the CDR3, the sequence is CASSLPLALIPQYF. The nucleotide sequence is TGTGCCAGCAGTCTTCCCCTAGCCCTTATCCCCCAGTATTTT.